This T cell receptor (beta chain) was sequenced for a study of monozygotic twins with inflammatory bowel disease (dated 2019 in TCRdb). General notes on the study: The full study comprised some 30 monozygotic twin pairs: nine German pairs (four IBD-concordant, five IBD-discordant) and 19 IBD-discordant Danish pairs. Each individual had, on average, about 151 000 unique TCRalpha sequences and 181 000 unique TCRbeta sequences available for analysis. Within discordant pairs, disease-associated traits were sought mainly by comparing IBD patients with their genetically identical healthy co-twins. Overall study outcomes, separate from this receptor: Compared with healthy twins, IBD patients had fewer clonotypes in common with other individuals, a difference most pronounced in patients showing signs of disease activity. The analysis was unable to tell different T cell subtypes apart. Differing immunosuppressive treatments among patients may have added background noise and inter-individual variability to the repertoires. A decrease in TCRbeta repertoire diversity, as measured by inverse Simpson index, was observed in IBD patients compared with their healthy co-twins. Concordant and discordant twins showed no difference in repertoire similarity, possibly because of limited statistical power. No single strong signal or clonotype linked to IBD turned up in the results, so the idea that one exists was not supported.

Regarding this clonotype: This receptor's antigen is unknown.

Libraries were prepared through 5' RACE. For each TCR library, approximately 3,700 ng of total RNA was used. For each sample, cDNA was synthesized in eight separate reactions using SMARTScribe reverse transcriptase. During cDNA synthesis, template switching introduced unique molecular identifiers that contained a 6-nucleotide sample barcode. TCRalpha and TCRbeta cDNA was amplified in two nested PCRs of approximately 17 and 9 cycles, and bead purification was carried out after each PCR. Before amplification, the cDNA was treated with uracil DNA-glycosylase and purified using the QIAquick PCR purification kit. In the second PCR, Illumina TruSeq-compatible adapters and sample-specific barcodes were added. TapeStation and Qubit were used to check library quality and concentration, and roughly 5.5 ng of each library was pooled. Sequencing of pooled libraries was carried out on an Illumina HiSeq2500 single-index Rapid Run using 2 x 100 bp reads and custom sequencing primers. As for how the authors treated the data: UMI-based consensus assembly with MiGEC version 1.2.6 was used to correct PCR and sequencing errors. V(D)J alignment, clonotype assembly and CDR3 extraction were performed with MiXCR version 2.1.1. Normalisation of gene usage, clonotype sharing and MAIT/NKT TCR abundance was achieved by analysing the top 1000, 10 000 and 20 000 clonotypes per sample. After downsampling to 27 000 UMIs, diversity was calculated as the inverse Simpson index using the vegan R package. Paired Mann-Whitney U tests were applied to discordant twin pairs, and Benjamini-Hochberg correction was used for multiple testing. The reads went through TCRdb reprocessing, and each CDR3 protein sequence gets one entry with no DNA. TCRdb, rather than the study authors, made the V and J calls. This specimen's table enumerates just over 300,000 distinct CDR3 sequences. The top ten constitute roughly 5.8% of the sample.

An approximately 2.6 ml peripheral blood sample was drawn into PAXgene tubes per donor and stored at -80°C. Without T cell sorting, total RNA was isolated from whole blood using the PAXgene blood miRNA kit on an automated QIAcube. Peripheral blood from monozygotic twin pairs concordant or discordant for inflammatory bowel disease was subjected to deep TCRalpha and TCRbeta repertoire profiling with unique molecular barcoding. Smoking habits were recorded for all twin pairs, with individuals classified as current, former or never smokers. Inclusive of the bounding cysteine and phenylalanine, the CDR3 is 14 residues long. There is no recorded DNA. CDR1 and CDR2, per the germline V gene, are SNHLY and FYNNEI.

The sequenced material came from blood. This sequence originates from a human donor with ulcerative colitis or Crohn's disease, or a healthy co-twin of an affected twin (not recorded which). The chain uses TRBV2 and TRBJ1-2. Here the CDR3 is given as CASSEWGFAEGYTF.